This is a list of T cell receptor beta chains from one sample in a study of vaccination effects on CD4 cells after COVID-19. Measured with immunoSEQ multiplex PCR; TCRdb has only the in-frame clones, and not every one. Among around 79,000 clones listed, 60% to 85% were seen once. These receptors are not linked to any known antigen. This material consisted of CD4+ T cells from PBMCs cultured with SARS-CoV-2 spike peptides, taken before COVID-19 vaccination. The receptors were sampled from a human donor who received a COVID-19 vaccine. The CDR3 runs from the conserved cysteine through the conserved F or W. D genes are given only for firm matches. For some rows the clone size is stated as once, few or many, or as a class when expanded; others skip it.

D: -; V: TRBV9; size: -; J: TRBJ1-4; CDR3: CASSAQGVGGEKLFF; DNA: TGTGCCAGCAGCGCACAGGGCGTAGGGGGAGAAAAACTGTTTTTT
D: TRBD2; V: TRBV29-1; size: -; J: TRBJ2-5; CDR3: CSAEGGLVGLETQYF; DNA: TGCAGCGCTGAGGGGGGACTAGTGGGTCTGGAGACCCAGTACTTC
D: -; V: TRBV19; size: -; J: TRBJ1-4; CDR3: CASSWQAGANEKLFF; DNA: TGTGCCAGTAGCTGGCAGGCTGGGGCGAATGAAAAACTGTTTTTT
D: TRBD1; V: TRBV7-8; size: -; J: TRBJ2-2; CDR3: CASSPKRQGTGELFF; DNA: TGTGCCAGCAGCCCGAAAAGACAGGGAACCGGGGAGCTGTTTTTT
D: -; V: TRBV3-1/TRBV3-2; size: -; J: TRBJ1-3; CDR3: CASSRSQSSGNTIYF; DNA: TGTGCCAGCAGCCGATCACAGAGCTCTGGAAACACCATATATTTT
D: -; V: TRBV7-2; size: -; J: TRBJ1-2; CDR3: CASSLAFHYGYTF; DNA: TGTGCCAGCAGCTTAGCCTTCCATTATGGCTACACCTTC
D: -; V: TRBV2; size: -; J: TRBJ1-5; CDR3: CASRTGGSNQPQHF; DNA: TGTGCCAGCAGGACCGGGGGAAGCAATCAGCCCCAGCATTTT
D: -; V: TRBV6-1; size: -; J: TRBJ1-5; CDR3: CASSEGRINQPQHF; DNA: TGTGCCAGCAGTGAAGGACGTATTAATCAGCCCCAGCATTTT
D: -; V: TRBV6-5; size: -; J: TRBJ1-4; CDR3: CASRPGHQNEKLFF; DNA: TGTGCCAGCAGACCGGGACACCAAAATGAAAAACTGTTTTTT
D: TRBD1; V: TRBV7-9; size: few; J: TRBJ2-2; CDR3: CASSHMTGKGAGELFF; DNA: TGTGCCAGCAGCCACATGACAGGGAAGGGGGCCGGGGAGCTGTTTTTT
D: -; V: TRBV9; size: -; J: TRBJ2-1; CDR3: CASSVRSSSSYNEQFF; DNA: TGTGCCAGCAGCGTCCGGTCCTCAAGCTCCTACAATGAGCAGTTCTTC
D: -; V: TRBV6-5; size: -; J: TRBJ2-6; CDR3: CASSFYSGANVLTF; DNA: TGTGCCAGCAGTTTCTACTCTGGGGCCAACGTCCTGACTTTC
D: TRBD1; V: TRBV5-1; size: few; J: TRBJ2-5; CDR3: CASSAGQGAGQETQYF; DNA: TGCGCCAGCAGCGCGGGACAGGGGGCCGGCCAAGAGACCCAGTACTTC
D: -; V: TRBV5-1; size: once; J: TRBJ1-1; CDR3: CASSPGLQGNTEAFF; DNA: TGCGCCAGCAGCCCTGGGCTCCAGGGGAACACTGAAGCTTTCTTT
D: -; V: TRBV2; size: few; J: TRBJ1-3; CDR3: CASEQGPSGNTIYF; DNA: TGTGCCAGCGAACAGGGACCTTCAGGAAACACCATATATTTT
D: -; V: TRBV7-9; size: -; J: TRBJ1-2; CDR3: CASSGDLRDYGYTF; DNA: TGTGCCAGCAGCGGGGACCTGAGGGACTATGGCTACACCTTC
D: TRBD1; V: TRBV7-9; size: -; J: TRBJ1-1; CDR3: CASSLTGTGNTEAFF; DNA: TGTGCCAGCAGCCTAACCGGGACAGGGAACACTGAAGCTTTCTTT
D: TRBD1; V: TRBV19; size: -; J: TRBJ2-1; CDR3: CASSLRGQGAYEQFF; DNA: TGTGCCAGTAGTCTCCGGGGACAGGGGGCTTATGAGCAGTTCTTC
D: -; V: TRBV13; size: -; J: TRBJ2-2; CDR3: CASSYVAAAGELFF; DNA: TGTGCCAGCAGCTACGTGGCGGCGGCCGGGGAGCTGTTTTTT
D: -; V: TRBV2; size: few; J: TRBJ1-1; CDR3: CASSAGQGTEAFF; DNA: TGTGCCAGCAGTGCCGGTCAGGGCACTGAAGCTTTCTTT
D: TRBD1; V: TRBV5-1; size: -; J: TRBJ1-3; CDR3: CASSRTWTGETGNTIYF; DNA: TGCGCCAGCAGCCGCACATGGACAGGGGAGACTGGAAACACCATATATTTT
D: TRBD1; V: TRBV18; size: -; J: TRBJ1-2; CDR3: CASSQQQEGATDYGYTF; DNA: TGTGCCAGCTCCCAGCAGCAAGAGGGGGCTACGGACTATGGCTACACCTTC
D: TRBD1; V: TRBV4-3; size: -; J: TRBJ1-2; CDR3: CASSQEHRGDYGYTF; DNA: TGCGCCAGCAGCCAAGAGCACAGGGGGGACTATGGCTACACCTTC
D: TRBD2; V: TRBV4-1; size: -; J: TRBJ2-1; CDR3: CASSQVFSASGAYNEQFF; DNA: TGCGCCAGCAGCCAAGTGTTTTCCGCTAGCGGGGCATACAATGAGCAGTTCTTC
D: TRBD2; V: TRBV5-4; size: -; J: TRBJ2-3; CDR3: CASSLLDFGGTDTQYF; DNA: TGTGCCAGCAGCTTGTTGGATTTCGGGGGGACAGATACGCAGTATTTT
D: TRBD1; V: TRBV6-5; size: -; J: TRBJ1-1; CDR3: CASRHGDRVDTEAFF; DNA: TGTGCCAGCAGGCACGGGGACAGGGTAGACACTGAAGCTTTCTTT
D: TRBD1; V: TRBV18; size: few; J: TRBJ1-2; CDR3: CASSGQSRDYTF; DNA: TGTGCCAGCTCGGGACAGAGTCGTGACTACACCTTC
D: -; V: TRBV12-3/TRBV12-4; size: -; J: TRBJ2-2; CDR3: CASSDNTGELFF; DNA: TGTGCCAGCAGCGATAACACCGGGGAGCTGTTTTTT
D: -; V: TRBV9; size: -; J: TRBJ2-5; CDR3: CASSVSGGKETQYF; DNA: TGTGCCAGCAGCGTATCTGGTGGAAAAGAGACCCAGTACTTC
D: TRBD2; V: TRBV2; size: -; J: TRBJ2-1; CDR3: CASRGRLAGGLNEQFF; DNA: TGTGCCAGCAGAGGAAGACTAGCGGGGGGGCTAAATGAGCAGTTCTTC
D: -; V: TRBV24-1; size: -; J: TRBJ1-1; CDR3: CATSDPVNTEAFF; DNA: TGTGCCACCAGTGACCCAGTGAACACTGAAGCTTTCTTT
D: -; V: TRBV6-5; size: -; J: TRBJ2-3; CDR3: CASTYTGDTQYF; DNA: TGTGCCAGCACCTACACAGGAGATACGCAGTATTTT
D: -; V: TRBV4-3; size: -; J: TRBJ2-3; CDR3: CASSQAYGGVSTDTQYF; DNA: TGCGCCAGCAGCCAAGCCTATGGCGGGGTTAGCACAGATACGCAGTATTTT
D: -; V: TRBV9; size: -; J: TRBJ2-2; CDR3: CASSVDGGNTGELFF; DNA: TGTGCCAGCAGCGTAGACGGGGGGAACACCGGGGAGCTGTTTTTT
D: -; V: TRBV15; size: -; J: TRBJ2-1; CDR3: CATSRAGGGGNEQFF; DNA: TGTGCCACCAGCAGAGCTGGGGGCGGGGGCAATGAGCAGTTCTTC
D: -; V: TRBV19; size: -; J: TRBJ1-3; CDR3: CASSTVPGNTIYF; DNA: TGTGCCAGTAGTACCGTTCCTGGAAACACCATATATTTT
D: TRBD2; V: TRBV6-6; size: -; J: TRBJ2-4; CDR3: CASSWGGARTKNIQYF; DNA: TGTGCCAGCAGTTGGGGAGGGGCCCGGACCAAAAACATTCAGTACTTC
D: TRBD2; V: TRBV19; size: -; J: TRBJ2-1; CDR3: CASSMRGGRNEQFF; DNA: TGTGCCAGTAGTATGCGGGGGGGCCGCAATGAGCAGTTCTTC
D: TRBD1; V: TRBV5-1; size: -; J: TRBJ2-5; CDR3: CASSSQGAGETQYF; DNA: TGCGCCAGCAGCTCACAGGGGGCGGGGGAGACCCAGTACTTC
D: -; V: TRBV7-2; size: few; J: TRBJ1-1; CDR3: CASSSQLNTEAFF; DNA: TGTGCCAGCAGCTCTCAACTTAACACTGAAGCTTTCTTT
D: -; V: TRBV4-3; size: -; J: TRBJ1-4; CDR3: CASSQGRGGRRKTVF; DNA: TGCGCCAGCAGCCAAGGTAGGGGAGGAAGAAGAAAAACTGTTTTT
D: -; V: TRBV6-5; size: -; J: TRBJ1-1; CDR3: CASGRVGANTEAFF; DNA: TGTGCCAGCGGCAGAGTAGGGGCGAACACTGAAGCTTTCTTT
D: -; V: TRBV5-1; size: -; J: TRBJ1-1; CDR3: CASSLGAQGEAFF; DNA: TGCGCCAGCAGCTTGGGGGCACAGGGAGAAGCTTTCTTT
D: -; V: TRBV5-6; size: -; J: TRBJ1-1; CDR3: CASSRYRVTEAFF; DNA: TGTGCCAGCAGCAGATACAGGGTGACTGAAGCTTTCTTT
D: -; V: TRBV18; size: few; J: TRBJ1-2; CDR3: CASSPSDSPGGYTF; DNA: TGTGCCAGCTCACCATCGGACAGCCCGGGGGGCTACACCTTC
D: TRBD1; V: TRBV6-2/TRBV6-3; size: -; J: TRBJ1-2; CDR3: CASSDPAGGTSEGYTF; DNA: TGTGCCAGCAGCGACCCAGCAGGGGGCACTTCGGAAGGCTACACCTTC